This T cell receptor beta chain is from a study of CD8 T cells in Susac syndrome. CDR3 length equals 14 residues. V was trimmed by 3 bases and J by 4 bases, leaving 13 bases between them. The authors reverse transcribed roughly 0.5 to 1 ug RNA with random hexamers. An immunoSEQ multiplex PCR generated amplified TCR beta CDR3 products spanning 54 Vbeta and 13 Jbeta. TCRdb itself ran the immunoSEQ multiplex PCR reads through MiXCR, one entry per CDR3 protein. The data show around 170,000 distinct CDR3 sequences, with 85% to 95% seen just once and 0.15% to 0.2% held by the top ten. This rearrangement joins TRBV12-3 or TRBV12-4 to TRBJ2-7, with D possibly being TRBD2 (7 bases). The sequenced sample was CD8+ T cells from PBMCs. This receptor was taken from a human donor with Susac syndrome. CDR3 protein: CASSFGGGRYEQYF. Here the CDR3 DNA reads TGTGCCAGCAGTTTTGGGGGGGGGCGGTACGAGCAGTACTTC.